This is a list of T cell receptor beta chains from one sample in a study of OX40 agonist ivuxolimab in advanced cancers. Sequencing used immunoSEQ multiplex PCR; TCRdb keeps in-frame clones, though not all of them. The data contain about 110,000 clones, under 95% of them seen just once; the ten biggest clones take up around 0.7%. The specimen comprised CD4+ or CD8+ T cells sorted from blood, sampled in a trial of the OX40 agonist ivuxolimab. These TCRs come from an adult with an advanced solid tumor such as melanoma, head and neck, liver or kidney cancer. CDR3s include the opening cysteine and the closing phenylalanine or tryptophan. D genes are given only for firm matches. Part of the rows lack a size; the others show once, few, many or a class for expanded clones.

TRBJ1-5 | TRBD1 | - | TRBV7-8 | CASSLAVQGEFNQPQHF | TGTGCCAGCAGCTTAGCGGTCCAGGGGGAATTCAATCAGCCCCAGCATTTT
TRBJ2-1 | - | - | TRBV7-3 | CASSLSGGRQEQFF | TGTGCCAGCAGCTTAAGCGGGGGCCGACAGGAGCAGTTCTTC
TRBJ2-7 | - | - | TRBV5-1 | CASSLLRWGLGEQYF | TGCGCCAGCAGCTTACTTCGCTGGGGCCTCGGGGAGCAGTACTTC
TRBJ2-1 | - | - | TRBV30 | CAWRIWGSAYNEQFF | TGTGCCTGGAGAATATGGGGGAGTGCCTACAATGAGCAGTTCTTC
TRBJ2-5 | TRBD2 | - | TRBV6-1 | CASSVAGTSGQETQYF | TGTGCCAGCAGTGTCGCCGGGACTAGCGGACAAGAGACCCAGTACTTC
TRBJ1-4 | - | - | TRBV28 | CASSFRKTSNEKLFF | TGTGCCAGCAGTTTTAGGAAGACTTCTAATGAAAAACTGTTTTTT
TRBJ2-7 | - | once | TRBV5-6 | CASSFQGLASYEQYF | TGTGCCAGCAGCTTCCAAGGACTCGCCTCCTACGAGCAGTACTTC
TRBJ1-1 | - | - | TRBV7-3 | CASSTGSSGPEAFF | TGTGCCAGCAGCACTGGCAGTAGTGGTCCTGAAGCTTTCTTT
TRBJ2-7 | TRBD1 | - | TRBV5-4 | CASSLIGTGDEQYF | TGTGCCAGCAGCTTAATCGGGACAGGGGACGAGCAGTACTTC
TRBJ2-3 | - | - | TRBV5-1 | CASSSREYRTQYF | TGCGCCAGCAGCTCCAGGGAATATCGGACGCAGTATTTT
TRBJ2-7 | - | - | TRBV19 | CASSDRRSSYEQYF | TGTGCCAGTAGCGACAGGAGGAGCTCCTACGAGCAGTACTTC
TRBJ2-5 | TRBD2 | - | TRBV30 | CAWRRLILAGGLAFGQETQYF | TGTGCCTGGAGACGCCTCATTCTAGCGGGGGGGCTGGCTTTCGGCCAAGAGACCCAGTACTTC
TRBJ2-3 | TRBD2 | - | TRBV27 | CASSFRGTSGAGTDTQYF | TGTGCCAGCAGTTTCCGCGGGACTAGCGGAGCGGGGACAGATACGCAGTATTTT
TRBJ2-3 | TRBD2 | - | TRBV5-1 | CASSWGLAGGGGTDTQYF | TGCGCCAGCAGCTGGGGACTAGCGGGAGGAGGGGGCACAGATACGCAGTATTTT
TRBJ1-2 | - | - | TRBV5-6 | CASSLVGGNYGYTF | TGTGCCAGCAGCTTGGTTGGGGGAAACTATGGCTACACCTTC
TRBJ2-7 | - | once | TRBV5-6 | CASNYGRSYEQYF | TGTGCCAGCAACTACGGACGGAGCTACGAGCAGTACTTC
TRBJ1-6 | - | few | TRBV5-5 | CASSFRPELGQDSPLHF | TGTGCCAGCAGCTTCAGACCGGAACTTGGTCAGGATTCACCCCTCCACTTT
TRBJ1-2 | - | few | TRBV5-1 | CASSEDRNLYGYTF | TGCGCCAGCAGCGAAGACAGGAATCTCTATGGCTACACCTTC
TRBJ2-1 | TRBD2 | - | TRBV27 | CASSTNRGGPDNEQFF | TGTGCCAGCAGTACCAACCGGGGGGGCCCAGACAATGAGCAGTTCTTC
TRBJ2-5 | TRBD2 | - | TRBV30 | CAWATGGYETQYF | TGTGCCTGGGCCACGGGGGGGTATGAGACCCAGTACTTC
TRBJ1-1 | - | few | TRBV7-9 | CASRDEIRAFF | TGTGCCAGCAGAGACGAAATTCGGGCTTTCTTT
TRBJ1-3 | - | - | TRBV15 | CATNRDDGNTIYF | TGTGCCACCAACAGGGATGACGGAAACACCATATATTTT
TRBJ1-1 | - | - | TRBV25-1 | CASTTRRDTEAFF | TGTGCCAGCACGACTCGGAGGGACACTGAAGCTTTCTTT
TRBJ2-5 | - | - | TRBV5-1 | CASSLGSGQETQYF | TGCGCCAGCAGCTTGGGAAGTGGGCAAGAGACCCAGTACTTC
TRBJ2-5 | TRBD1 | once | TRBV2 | CASSPTQGTRETQYF | TGTGCCAGCAGTCCTACACAGGGGACAAGAGAGACCCAGTACTTC
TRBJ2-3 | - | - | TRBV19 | CASRVNFGTDTQYF | TGTGCCAGTAGGGTCAACTTTGGCACAGATACGCAGTATTTT
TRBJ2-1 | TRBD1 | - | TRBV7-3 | CASSLTGTASDEQFF | TGTGCCAGCAGCTTAACCGGGACAGCCTCCGATGAGCAGTTCTTC
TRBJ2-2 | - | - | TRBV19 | CASSTSQGAPNTGELFF | TGTGCCAGTAGTACCTCCCAGGGCGCTCCGAACACCGGGGAGCTGTTTTTT
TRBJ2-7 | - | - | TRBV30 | CAWTQGGAEQYF | TGTGCCTGGACCCAAGGGGGAGCCGAGCAGTACTTC
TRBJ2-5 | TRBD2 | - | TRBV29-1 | CSVGGRAGETQYF | TGCAGCGTTGGTGGGAGGGCCGGAGAGACCCAGTACTTC
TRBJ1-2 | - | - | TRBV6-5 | CASSLGEGYGYTF | TGTGCCAGCAGTTTGGGGGAAGGCTATGGCTACACCTTC
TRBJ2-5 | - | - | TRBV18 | CASSPPTLQETQYF | TGTGCCAGCTCACCACCCACGCTCCAAGAGACCCAGTACTTC
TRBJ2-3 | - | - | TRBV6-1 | CASSEAVFGDTQYF | TGTGCCAGCAGTGAAGCGGTCTTTGGGGATACGCAGTATTTT
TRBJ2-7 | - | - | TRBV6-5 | CASRRGLAHSEQYF | TGTGCCAGCAGGCGGGGGCTAGCCCACAGCGAGCAGTACTTC
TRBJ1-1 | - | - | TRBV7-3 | CASSLRGKGLGDTEAFF | TGTGCCAGCAGCTTAAGGGGGAAAGGACTTGGTGACACTGAAGCTTTCTTT
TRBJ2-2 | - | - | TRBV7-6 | CASSSRVNPTGELFF | TGTGCCAGCAGCTCTCGTGTGAATCCCACCGGGGAGCTGTTTTTT
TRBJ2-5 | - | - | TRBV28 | CASSFPGRQETQYF | TGTGCCAGCAGCTTTCCGGGACGGCAAGAGACCCAGTACTTC
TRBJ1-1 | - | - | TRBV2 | CASSEMRVTEAFF | TGTGCCAGCAGTGAGATGAGGGTTACTGAAGCTTTCTTT
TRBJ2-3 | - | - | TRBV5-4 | CASSLRPLGVSTDTQYF | TGTGCCAGCAGCCTCCGCCCCCTAGGCGTCAGCACAGATACGCAGTATTTT
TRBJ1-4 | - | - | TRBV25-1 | CASSVPGNEKLFF | TGTGCCAGCAGCGTCCCGGGGAATGAAAAACTGTTTTTT
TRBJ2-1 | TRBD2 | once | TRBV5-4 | CASSLGGSGSFNEQFF | TGTGCCAGCAGCTTGGGTGGTAGCGGGAGTTTTAATGAGCAGTTCTTC
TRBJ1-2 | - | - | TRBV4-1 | CASSQGTDYGYTF | TGCGCCAGCAGCCAAGGGACCGACTATGGCTACACCTTC
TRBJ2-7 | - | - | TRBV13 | CASSFRQVGPYEQYF | TGTGCCAGCAGCTTCCGACAGGTAGGGCCCTACGAGCAGTACTTC
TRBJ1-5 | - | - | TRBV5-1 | CASSLAGYGNQPQHF | TGCGCCAGCAGCTTGGCCGGGTACGGCAATCAGCCCCAGCATTTT